Presented here are 30 T cell receptor beta chains from one specimen sequenced in a study of T cell responses to AZD1222 COVID-19 vaccine. Profiling relied on immunoSEQ multiplex PCR, and the TCRdb table lists in-frame clones only, not all of them. The sample records over 95,000 clones, 80% to 90% being singletons. The source material was peripheral blood, sampled on day 0 of AZD1222 vaccination. Every receptor here comes from an adult in good health.

This clone appeared a single time. The V call is TRBV4-2, the J call TRBJ2-5; TRBD2 matches at 16 bases. Germline CDR1 is LGHNA and CDR2 is YNFKEQ. The CDR3 is made up of 18 amino acids. Unmatched junction bases numbered 5, after V lost 4 bases and J lost 0 bases. The CDR3: CASSPGTSGGVDQETQYF. The CDR3 region has the DNA TGTGCCAGCAGCCCCGGGACTAGCGGGGGGGTGGACCAAGAGACCCAGTACTTC.

The V and J genes are TRBV28 and TRBJ2-3; TRBD1 agrees at 12 bases. The CDR3 loop spans 16 amino acids. Trimming cost V 6 bases and J 3 bases; bases outside gene matches: 7. Germline loops: CDR1 MDHEN, CDR2 SYDVKM. The CDR3 here is CASSPGTGGVTDTQYF. The CDR3 DNA reads TGTGCCAGCAGCCCTGGGACAGGGGGCGTGACAGATACGCAGTATTTT.

This clone was detected once. The rearrangement links TRBV7-9 to TRBJ2-1; 11 nucleotides align to TRBD1. Germline V lookup: CDR1 SEHNR, CDR2 FQNEAQ (reference sequence). The junction had 6 bases not matched to a gene; V was cut back by 2 bases and J by 9 bases. This CDR3 contains 15 residues. This chain's CDR3 is CASSLRDRGNAEQFF. CDR3 nucleotide sequence: TGTGCCAGCAGCTTAAGGGACAGGGGGAACGCTGAGCAGTTCTTC.

This clone was seen a handful of times. The gene calls are TRBV28 and TRBJ1-1; TRBD1 is a possible D gene (6 bases). This CDR3 comprises 13 residues. V lost 5 bases and J lost 4, with 11 bases in between. Germline V gene lookup returns CDR1 MDHEN and CDR2 SYDVKM. The CDR3: CASSPQGRTEAFF. The DNA for the CDR3 is TGTGCCAGCAGTCCCCAGGGGCGCACTGAAGCTTTCTTT.

This clone was detected once. The rearrangement uses TRBV6-6 and TRBJ1-2; tentative D call: TRBD1 (5 bases). This CDR3 is 14 amino acids long. Looked up from germline, CDR1 is MNHNY and CDR2 is SVGAGI (reference sequence). The V gene lost 0 bases and the J gene lost 1 base, with 6 bases spanning the gap. CDR3 in DNA: TGTGCCAGCAGTTACTCGAGGGGTAACTATGGCTACACCTTC. This translates into CASSYSRGNYGYTF.

The V call is TRBV2, the J call TRBJ1-5; TRBD1 matches at 8 bases. This CDR3 has 13 amino acids. Per germline, CDR1 SNHLY and CDR2 FYNNEI. The V segment lost 7 bases and the J segment 7 bases; nucleotides outside the gene matches: 6. This CDR3 is CASTDRERQPQHF. The CDR3 nucleotides read TGTGCCAGCACGGACAGGGAACGGCAGCCCCAGCATTTT.

This clone was seen a single time. V and J are TRBV7-8 and TRBJ1-3; TRBD1 aligns across 7 bases. The germline V gene has CDR1 SGHVS and CDR2 FQNEAQ. With 4 bases clipped from V and 2 bases from J, the junction kept 2 bases outside the gene matches. The CDR3 is 14 amino acids. The CDR3 here is CASSSQGAGNTIYF. CDR3 DNA: TGTGCCAGCAGCTCCCAGGGGGCTGGAAACACCATATATTTT.

The count of this clone is one. The rearrangement joins TRBV18 to TRBJ1-2; no definite D call. Trimming shortened V by 2 bases and J by 4 bases, and 11 bases separated the two germline ends. The CDR3 length is 14 residues. Per the germline V gene, CDR1 is KGHSH and CDR2 is LQKENI. The CDR3 sequence: CASSPEPRPYGYTF. For the CDR3, the DNA is TGTGCCAGCTCACCAGAGCCGCGACCCTATGGCTACACCTTC.

This chain connects TRBV4-3 to TRBJ2-1, with TRBD2 matching over 7 bases. Germline values: CDR1 LGHNA, CDR2 YSLEER. V lost 4 bases and J lost 4; bases outside the gene matches: 7. This CDR3 has 15 residues. CDR3 coding DNA: TGCGCCAGCAGCCTTGGGACTACTTTATACAATGAGCAGTTCTTC. Encoded protein: CASSLGTTLYNEQFF.

This clone was seen more than once but under ten times. The chain is built from TRBV5-1 and TRBJ2-7; D may be TRBD1 (6 bases). This CDR3 is 12 amino acids long. Germline loops: CDR1 SGHRS, CDR2 YFSETQ. Trimming stripped 0 bases from V and 8 bases from J, with 9 bases between. CDR3 residues: CASSLGTAQQYF. In DNA, the CDR3 is TGCGCCAGCAGCTTGGGGACAGCTCAGCAGTACTTC.

This clone was recorded a few times. The V call is TRBV5-4, the J call TRBJ2-6, with 8 nucleotides matching TRBD2. The CDR3 runs 19 residues. Per germline, CDR1 SGHNT and CDR2 YYREEE (reference sequence). Trimming cost V 3 bases and J 4 bases; bases outside gene matches: 15. The CDR3 loop is CASSSLAGSRSWGANVLTF. CDR3 in DNA: TGTGCCAGCAGCTCCTTAGCGGGATCACGCTCGTGGGGGGCCAACGTCCTGACTTTC.

This clone occurred once. This chain joins TRBV7-9 and TRBJ1-4, with a possible D match to TRBD1 (6 bases). Germline CDR1 reads SEHNR; CDR2 reads FQNEAQ (reference sequence). V was trimmed by 3 bases and J by 8 bases, leaving 22 bases between them. CDR3 length: 17 residues. As DNA, the CDR3 is TGTGCCAGCAGCTTCGGGCAGGGGAGGTCCCCGGGGGAAAAACTGTTTTTT. Translation: CASSFGQGRSPGEKLFF.

This clone was detected once. The rearrangement links TRBV21-1 to TRBJ2-7; the D segment call TRBD1 is taken from the table without a DNA check. TRBV21-1 is deemed a pseudogene. CDR3 length equals 17 residues. The CDR3 here is CASIPSQSGQEPYEQYF. CDR3 sequence (DNA): TGTGCCAGCATCCCGAGCCAATCGGGACAGGAGCCCTACGAGCAGTACTTC.

In DNA form, the CDR3 reads TGTGCCAGCTCACCGGTCAGGAACACTGAAGCTTTCTTT. This gives the protein CASSPVRNTEAFF. V is TRBV18 and J is TRBJ1-1, with D uncertain. This CDR3 has 13 residues. Germline V gives CDR1 KGHSH, CDR2 LQKENI. V was cut by 3 bases and J by 1 base, with 6 bases left in between.

The chain joins TRBV7-2 to TRBJ1-4; perhaps TRBD1 as D (6 bases). V gave up 1 base and J gave up 7 bases, with 10 bases separating them. The CDR3 covers 14 residues. Per germline, CDR1 SGHTA and CDR2 FQGNSA. DNA for the CDR3: TGTGCCAGCAGCTTAGACCAGGGGAGTGAAAAACTGTTTTTT. Translating gives CASSLDQGSEKLFF.

This clone was observed once. The chain links TRBV3-1 (or the pseudogene TRBV3-2) to TRBJ1-3; D unclear. Germline CDR1 is LGHDT and CDR2 is YNNKEL (reference sequence). V was cut by 0 bases and J by 4 bases, with 13 bases left in between. The CDR3 extends over 16 amino acids. This CDR3 reads CASSQDGPGNGNTIYF. The CDR3, as DNA: TGTGCCAGCAGCCAAGATGGGCCCGGGAACGGAAACACCATATATTTT.

The gene calls are TRBV19 and TRBJ2-4, with 15 bases aligning to TRBD2. The CDR3 spans 17 residues. The J segment lost 4 bases and the V segment lost 5 bases, leaving 6 bases of the junction unmatched. Per the germline V gene, CDR1 is LNHDA and CDR2 is SQIVND (reference sequence). The CDR3 sequence is CASSVRTSGRGKNIQYF. CDR3 coding DNA: TGTGCCAGTAGTGTCCGGACTAGCGGGAGGGGTAAAAACATTCAGTACTTC.

The chain has TRBV15 and TRBJ1-4, with a weak D call TRBD1 (6 bases). Germline V lookup: CDR1 LNHNV, CDR2 YYDKDF (reference sequence). Trimming pared 3 bases from V and 7 bases from J, leaving 12 bases between. CDR3 size: 14 residues. The CDR3 coding sequence is TGTGCCACCAGCAGCACAGGGTTGGGTGAAAAACTGTTTTTT. It encodes CATSSTGLGEKLFF.

This rearrangement joins TRBV19 to TRBJ1-2, with TRBD1 matching 8 bases. V was clipped by 4 bases and J by 5 bases; unmatched bases: 3. This CDR3 has 13 amino acids. Germline CDR1 is LNHDA and CDR2 is SQIVND (reference sequence). In DNA, the CDR3 is TGTGCCAGTAGTACACGGACAGGGTATGGCTACACCTTC. Translation: CASSTRTGYGYTF.

J is TRBJ2-1 and V is TRBV18; TRBD2 agrees at 11 bases. J lost 7 bases, V lost 3 bases, and 11 bases had no gene match. The CDR3 has 17 residues. Germline values: CDR1 KGHSH, CDR2 LQKENI. CDR3 in DNA: TGTGCCAGCTCACCCTTGAGTAGCGGGAGGGCCGTTAATGAGCAGTTCTTC. Amino acids: CASSPLSSGRAVNEQFF.

This clone was seen once. The chain couples TRBV11-2 to TRBJ2-7, with D hard to call. The germline CDR1 and CDR2 sequences are SGHAT and FQNNGV. The germline V and J ends were trimmed by 2 bases and 4 bases, with 9 bases remaining between them. The CDR3 has 13 amino acids. The CDR3 spells CASSLTPQYEQYF. The DNA of the CDR3 is TGTGCCAGCAGCTTAACCCCCCAATACGAGCAGTACTTC.

The chain combines TRBV5-1 with TRBJ2-3; 9 nucleotides align to TRBD2. In germline, CDR1 is SGHRS, CDR2 YFSETQ. With V trimmed by 0 bases and J by 1 base, 6 bases remained unmatched. The CDR3 extends over 17 amino acids. The CDR3: CASSLVPTSGGTDTQYF. The CDR3 nucleotides read TGCGCCAGCAGCTTGGTCCCGACTAGCGGCGGCACAGATACGCAGTATTTT. Together with reference TRBV5-1 and TRBJ2-3, the CDR3 gives the full variable domain: KAGVTQTPRYLIKTRGQQVTLSCSPISGHRSVSWYQQTPGQGLQFLFEYFSETQRNKGNFPGRFSGRQFSNSRSEMNVSTLELGDSALYLCASSLVPTSGGTDTQYFGPGTRLTVL.

This clone was picked up a small number of times. This chain joins TRBV12-3 or TRBV12-4 and TRBJ2-1, with a possible D match to TRBD2 (6 bases). Trimming shortened V by 1 base and J by 8 bases, and 9 bases separated the two germline ends. This CDR3 region has 13 residues. The DNA for the CDR3 is TGTGCCAGCAGTTTAGGGTGGGGGGATGAGCAGTTCTTC. Protein: CASSLGWGDEQFF.

V gene TRBV9 combines with J gene TRBJ2-5, with unresolved D. The V end lost 0 bases, the J end lost 4 bases, and 13 bases lay between the germline ends. This CDR3 is built from 15 residues. Germline V gene lookup returns CDR1 SGDLS and CDR2 YYNGEE. The CDR3 spells CASSVGAGGGETQYF. The DNA for the CDR3 is TGTGCCAGCAGCGTAGGGGCAGGCGGTGGAGAGACCCAGTACTTC.

This chain uses TRBV9 with TRBJ2-7; 8 bases line up with TRBD1. V trimming: 0 bases; J trimming: 5 bases; junction bases outside the gene matches: 13. CDR3 length equals 17 residues. The germline CDR1 and CDR2 sequences are SGDLS and YYNGEE. CDR3 protein: CASSVGQGPRLSNEQYF. As DNA, the CDR3 is TGTGCCAGCAGCGTAGGACAGGGGCCCCGGTTGAGTAACGAGCAGTACTTC.

The chain links TRBV4-1 to TRBJ2-2; D is unresolved. CDR1 is MGHRA, CDR2 YSYEKL, per germline. This CDR3 comprises 15 residues. Between the trimmed V and J ends, which lost 0 bases and 4 bases, there was a span of 9 bases. DNA for the CDR3: TGCGCCAGCAGCCAAGAGCCTTGGGGCACCGGGGAGCTGTTTTTT. Protein product: CASSQEPWGTGELFF.

The genes are TRBV1 and TRBJ2-7; the table's D call TRBD2 went unverified against the DNA. TRBV1 is a listed pseudogene. The CDR3 contains 16 residues. The CDR3 here is CTSSPPFSGYSYEQYF. As DNA, the CDR3 is TGCACCAGCAGCCCGCCGTTTAGCGGGTACTCCTACGAGCAGTACTTC.

V is TRBV7-2 and J is TRBJ2-1; D is unresolved. Germline V lookup: CDR1 SGHTA, CDR2 FQGNSA. The V and J ends lost 2 bases and 9 bases respectively, with 11 bases between them. This CDR3 region has 13 residues. CDR3 amino acids: CASSLTRTFEQFF. Here the CDR3 DNA reads TGTGCCAGCAGCTTAACCCGGACGTTTGAGCAGTTCTTC. The full variable domain, rest sourced from reference TRBV7-2 and TRBJ2-1, is GAGVSQSPSNKVTEKGKDVELRCDPISGHTALYWYRQSLGQGLEFLIYFQGNSAPDKSGLPSDRFSAERTGGSVSTLTIQRTQQEDSAVYLCASSLTRTFEQFFGPGTRLTVL.

This chain joins TRBV6-4 and TRBJ2-5, with D perhaps matching TRBD1 or TRBD2 (5 bases each). Germline V gene data show CDR1 as MRHNA and CDR2 as SNTAGT. V dropped 2 bases and J dropped 2 bases, with 9 bases sitting between them. The CDR3 length is 14 residues. As DNA, the CDR3 is TGTGCCAGCAGTGACCGGGGCTGTCAAGAGACCCAGTACTTC. Protein product: CASSDRGCQETQYF.

The CDR3 DNA follows: TGCGCCAGCAGCCAAGGAGGGGAGCCTAAGGAGACCCAGTACTTC. This gives the protein CASSQGGEPKETQYF. J is TRBJ2-5 and V is TRBV4-1; D may correspond to TRBD1 or TRBD2 (5 bases each). CDR1 and CDR2 from the germline V gene are MGHRA and YSYEKL. The CDR3 extends over 15 amino acids. Trimming left V 1 base short and J 5 bases short, with 14 bases between.